A selection of T cell receptor beta chains follows, all from one sample in a study of blood T cell repertoires in COVID-19. Only in-frame clones appear in the TCRdb table, and some are missing; sequencing was by immunoSEQ multiplex PCR. Among roughly 250,000 clones listed, about nine tenths were seen once. Source material: PBMCs or T cells enriched from blood (not recorded which). Receptor source: a woman aged 25 to 39 with acute COVID-19. Both conserved end residues are part of each CDR3. Each record gives: V gene, D gene, CDR3 length, CDR3 protein. A D gene is named only where the DNA matches it firmly.

v_call: TRBV6-5; d_call: NA; cdr3_length: 16; cdr3_aa: CASSYVQGGENSPLHF
v_call: TRBV25-1; d_call: NA; cdr3_length: 13; cdr3_aa: CASSGTGNSPLHF
v_call: TRBV12-5; d_call: NA; cdr3_length: 13; cdr3_aa: CASGFGGIGEQYF
v_call: TRBV10-3; d_call: NA; cdr3_length: 15; cdr3_aa: CAIRAQERLSLGYTF
v_call: TRBV15; d_call: NA; cdr3_length: 14; cdr3_aa: CATSRWRDRETQYF
v_call: TRBV19; d_call: TRBD1; cdr3_length: 15; cdr3_aa: CASTATGFSTGELFF
v_call: TRBV19; d_call: NA; cdr3_length: 14; cdr3_aa: CASSIEPIGNTIYF
v_call: TRBV24-1; d_call: NA; cdr3_length: 20; cdr3_aa: CATSDFKNLESDYSGNTIYF
v_call: TRBV14; d_call: NA; cdr3_length: 17; cdr3_aa: CASSQSDGGPLYNEQFF
v_call: TRBV6-2/TRBV6-3; d_call: TRBD1; cdr3_length: 16; cdr3_aa: CASSSSGQGRTGELFF
v_call: TRBV15; d_call: NA; cdr3_length: 15; cdr3_aa: CATSREGETNEKLFF
v_call: TRBV5-8; d_call: NA; cdr3_length: 13; cdr3_aa: CASSPDGGYEQFF
v_call: TRBV2; d_call: TRBD1; cdr3_length: 11; cdr3_aa: CASRDRVETFF
v_call: TRBV28; d_call: TRBD2; cdr3_length: 17; cdr3_aa: CASSFRPGLAGAETQYF
v_call: TRBV6-4; d_call: TRBD2; cdr3_length: 14; cdr3_aa: CASSDSAGADTQYF
v_call: TRBV6-5; d_call: NA; cdr3_length: 13; cdr3_aa: CASSTGGITEAFF
v_call: TRBV28; d_call: NA; cdr3_length: 14; cdr3_aa: CASSWTVANSPLHF
v_call: TRBV25-1; d_call: NA; cdr3_length: 17; cdr3_aa: CASSGGTGVRHSKTQYF
v_call: TRBV6-1; d_call: TRBD1; cdr3_length: 19; cdr3_aa: CASSERTGGVPNRDNEQFF
v_call: TRBV5-1; d_call: TRBD2; cdr3_length: 16; cdr3_aa: CASSTSGTTNQETQYF
v_call: TRBV7-9; d_call: TRBD2; cdr3_length: 15; cdr3_aa: CASSLLAGGQETQYF
v_call: TRBV28; d_call: NA; cdr3_length: 12; cdr3_aa: CASSLLNYGYTF
v_call: TRBV19; d_call: NA; cdr3_length: 16; cdr3_aa: CASSITVTGAGDTQYF
v_call: TRBV4-1; d_call: NA; cdr3_length: 13; cdr3_aa: CASSLQGTETQYF
v_call: TRBV9; d_call: TRBD2; cdr3_length: 17; cdr3_aa: CASSVAVASGGRHEQFF
v_call: TRBV3-1/TRBV3-2; d_call: TRBD1; cdr3_length: 13; cdr3_aa: CASSGRDRGLEYF
v_call: TRBV19; d_call: TRBD1; cdr3_length: 16; cdr3_aa: CASSTPRGQGREKLFF
v_call: TRBV7-6; d_call: NA; cdr3_length: 16; cdr3_aa: CASSWGGGANTGELFF
v_call: TRBV19; d_call: TRBD2; cdr3_length: 20; cdr3_aa: CASSRTTSGGSPSSYNEQFF
v_call: TRBV28; d_call: TRBD1; cdr3_length: 14; cdr3_aa: CATTGDIYTDTQYF
v_call: TRBV10-3; d_call: NA; cdr3_length: 16; cdr3_aa: CAISDAGRRTYNEQFF
v_call: TRBV28; d_call: TRBD1; cdr3_length: 18; cdr3_aa: CASTWGQHGSSYNSPLHF
v_call: TRBV5-4; d_call: TRBD1; cdr3_length: 14; cdr3_aa: CASSSPGGSYEQYF
v_call: TRBV20-1; d_call: NA; cdr3_length: 14; cdr3_aa: CSASWQGPANVLTF
v_call: TRBV7-2; d_call: NA; cdr3_length: 15; cdr3_aa: CASSPRTVHNSPLHF
v_call: TRBV28; d_call: NA; cdr3_length: 16; cdr3_aa: CASTQAGGPSNQPQHF
v_call: TRBV4-3; d_call: TRBD2; cdr3_length: 16; cdr3_aa: CASSQDLAGGYNEQFF
v_call: TRBV7-9; d_call: TRBD1; cdr3_length: 17; cdr3_aa: CASSPPGGQQKRYEAFF
v_call: TRBV27; d_call: NA; cdr3_length: 14; cdr3_aa: CASSLTEYSSPLHF
v_call: TRBV4-1; d_call: NA; cdr3_length: 16; cdr3_aa: CASSQDPTFENYGYTF
v_call: TRBV27; d_call: NA; cdr3_length: 13; cdr3_aa: CASSYSSNDWQYF
v_call: TRBV24-1; d_call: TRBD2; cdr3_length: 15; cdr3_aa: CATSDSQRETGELFF
v_call: TRBV7-9; d_call: TRBD1; cdr3_length: 19; cdr3_aa: CASSYPRDRGHSGANVLTF
v_call: TRBV29-1; d_call: NA; cdr3_length: 11; cdr3_aa: CSVGRGTEAFF
v_call: TRBV7-9; d_call: TRBD2; cdr3_length: 15; cdr3_aa: CASSPYSGTYNEQFF
v_call: TRBV2; d_call: NA; cdr3_length: 14; cdr3_aa: CASSNRDPNYGYTF
v_call: TRBV29-1; d_call: NA; cdr3_length: 11; cdr3_aa: CSGREPDGYTF
v_call: TRBV7-3; d_call: TRBD1; cdr3_length: 13; cdr3_aa: CASSLGTGGIQYF
v_call: TRBV5-4; d_call: TRBD2; cdr3_length: 14; cdr3_aa: CASSFAGGDNEQFF
v_call: TRBV28; d_call: NA; cdr3_length: 15; cdr3_aa: CASTTGGLMGSPLHF
v_call: TRBV28; d_call: NA; cdr3_length: 15; cdr3_aa: CASSQYQVRGSPLHF
v_call: TRBV5-4; d_call: TRBD2; cdr3_length: 19; cdr3_aa: CASSLGPSGSQTGANVLTF
v_call: TRBV27; d_call: TRBD1; cdr3_length: 13; cdr3_aa: CASSPDRGQGYTF
v_call: TRBV6-2/TRBV6-3; d_call: NA; cdr3_length: 17; cdr3_aa: CASSYPLRGGETDTQYF
v_call: TRBV5-1; d_call: NA; cdr3_length: 14; cdr3_aa: CASSLEQPKNIQYF
v_call: TRBV7-2; d_call: NA; cdr3_length: 15; cdr3_aa: CASSSRGRGQETQYF
v_call: TRBV5-4; d_call: TRBD2; cdr3_length: 15; cdr3_aa: CASSFSGGAPDTQYF
v_call: TRBV12-3/TRBV12-4; d_call: TRBD1; cdr3_length: 13; cdr3_aa: CATSGQGDNEQFF
v_call: TRBV7-2; d_call: TRBD1; cdr3_length: 13; cdr3_aa: CASRGDRDHEQYF
v_call: TRBV3-1/TRBV3-2; d_call: TRBD2; cdr3_length: 19; cdr3_aa: CASSQEVPGLAVGTDTQYF